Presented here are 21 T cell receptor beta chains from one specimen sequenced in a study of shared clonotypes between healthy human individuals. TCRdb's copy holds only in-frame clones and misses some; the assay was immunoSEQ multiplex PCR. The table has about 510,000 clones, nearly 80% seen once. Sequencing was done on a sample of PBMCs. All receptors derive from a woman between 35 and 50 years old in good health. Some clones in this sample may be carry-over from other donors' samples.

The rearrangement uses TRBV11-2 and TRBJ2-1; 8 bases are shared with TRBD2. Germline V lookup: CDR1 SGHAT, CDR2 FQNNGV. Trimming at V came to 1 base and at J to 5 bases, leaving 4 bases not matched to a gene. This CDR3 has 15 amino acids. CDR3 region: CASSLAGRAHNEQFF. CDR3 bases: TGTGCCAGCAGCTTAGCCGGGAGGGCCCACAATGAGCAGTTCTTC.

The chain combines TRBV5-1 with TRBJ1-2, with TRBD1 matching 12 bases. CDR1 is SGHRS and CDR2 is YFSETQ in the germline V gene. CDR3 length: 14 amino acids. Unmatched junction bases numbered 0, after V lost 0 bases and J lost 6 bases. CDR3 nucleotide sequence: TGCGCCAGCAGCTTGGGGGACAGGGGGCATGGCTACACCTTC. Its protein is CASSLGDRGHGYTF.

CDR3 protein: CASSHPVGWVYNEQFF. In DNA, the CDR3 is TGTGCCAGCAGCCATCCGGTGGGATGGGTCTACAATGAGCAGTTCTTC. The chain links TRBV11-2 to TRBJ2-1, with no clear D. Germline V CDR1 and CDR2: SGHAT, FQNNGV. This CDR3 contains 16 residues. V gave up 5 bases and J gave up 3 bases, with 17 bases separating them.

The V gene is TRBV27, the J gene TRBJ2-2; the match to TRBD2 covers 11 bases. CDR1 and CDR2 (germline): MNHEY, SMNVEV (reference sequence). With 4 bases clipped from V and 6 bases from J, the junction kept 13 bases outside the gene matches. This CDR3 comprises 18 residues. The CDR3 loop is CASSYLGSGRAGAGELFF. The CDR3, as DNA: TGTGCCAGCAGTTACCTCGGTAGCGGGAGGGCCGGGGCCGGGGAGCTGTTTTTT.

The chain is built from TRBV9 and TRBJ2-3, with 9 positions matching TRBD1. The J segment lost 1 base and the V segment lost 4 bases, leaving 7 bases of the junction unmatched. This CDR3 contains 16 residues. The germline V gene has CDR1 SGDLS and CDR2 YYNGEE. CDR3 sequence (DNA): TGTGCCAGCAGCCCAAGGACAGGGGAAGGCACAGATACGCAGTATTTT. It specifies CASSPRTGEGTDTQYF.

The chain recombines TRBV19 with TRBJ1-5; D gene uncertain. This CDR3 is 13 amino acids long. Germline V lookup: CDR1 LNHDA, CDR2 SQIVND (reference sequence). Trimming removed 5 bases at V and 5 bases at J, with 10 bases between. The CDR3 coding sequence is TGTGCCAGTAGTCATGGCCCGGATCAGCCCCAGCATTTT. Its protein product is CASSHGPDQPQHF. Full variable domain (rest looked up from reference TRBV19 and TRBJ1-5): DGGITQSPKYLFRKEGQNVTLSCEQNLNHDAMYWYRQDPGQGLRLIYYSQIVNDFQKGDIAEGYSVSREKKESFPLTVTSAQKNPTAFYLCASSHGPDQPQHFGDGTRLSIL.

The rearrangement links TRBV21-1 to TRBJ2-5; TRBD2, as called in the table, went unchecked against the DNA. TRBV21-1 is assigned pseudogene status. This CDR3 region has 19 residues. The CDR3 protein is CASSKALTKREGGQETQYF. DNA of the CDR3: TGTGCCAGCAGCAAAGCGCTGACCAAGCGGGAGGGGGGACAAGAGACCCAGTACTTC.

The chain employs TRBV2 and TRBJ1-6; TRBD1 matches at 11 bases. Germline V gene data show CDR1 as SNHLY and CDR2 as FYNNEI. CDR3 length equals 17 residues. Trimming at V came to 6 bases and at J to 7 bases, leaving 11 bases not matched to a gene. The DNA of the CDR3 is TGTGCCAGCAGGGGGACAGGGGGGCTGCTTAAAAATTCACCCCTCCACTTT. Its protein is CASRGTGGLLKNSPLHF.

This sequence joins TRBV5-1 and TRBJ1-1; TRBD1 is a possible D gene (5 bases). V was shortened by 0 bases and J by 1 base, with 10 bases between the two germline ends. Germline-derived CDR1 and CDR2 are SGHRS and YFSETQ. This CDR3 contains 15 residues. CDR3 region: CASSLVQAGNTEAFF. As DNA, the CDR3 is TGCGCCAGCAGCTTGGTACAGGCGGGGAACACTGAAGCTTTCTTT.

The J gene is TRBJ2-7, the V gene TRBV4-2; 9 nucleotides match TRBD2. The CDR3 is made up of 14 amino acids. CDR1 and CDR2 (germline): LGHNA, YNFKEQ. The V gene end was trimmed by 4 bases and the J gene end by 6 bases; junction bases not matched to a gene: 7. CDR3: CASSLLAGSVEQYF. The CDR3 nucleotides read TGTGCCAGCAGCCTGCTAGCGGGATCCGTCGAGCAGTACTTC.

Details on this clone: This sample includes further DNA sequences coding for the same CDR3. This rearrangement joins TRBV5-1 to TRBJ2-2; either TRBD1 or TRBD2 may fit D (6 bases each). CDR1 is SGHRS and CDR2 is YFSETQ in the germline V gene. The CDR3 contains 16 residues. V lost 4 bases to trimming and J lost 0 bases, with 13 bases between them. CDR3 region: CASSTGTGTNTGELFF. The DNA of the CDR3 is TGCGCCAGCAGCACAGGGACTGGTACGAACACCGGGGAGCTGTTTTTT.

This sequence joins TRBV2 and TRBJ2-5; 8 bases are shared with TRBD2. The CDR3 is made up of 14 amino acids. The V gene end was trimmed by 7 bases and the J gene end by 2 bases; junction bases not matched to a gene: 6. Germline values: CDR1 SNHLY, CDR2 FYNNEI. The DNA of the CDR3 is TGTGCCAGCACGGTACTAGCGGTACAAGAGACCCAGTACTTC. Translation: CASTVLAVQETQYF. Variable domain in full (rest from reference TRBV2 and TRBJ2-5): EPEVTQTPSHQVTQMGQEVILRCVPISNHLYFYWYRQILGQKVEFLVSFYNNEISEKSEIFDDQFSVERPDGSNFTLKIRSTKLEDSAMYFCASTVLAVQETQYFGPGTRLLVL.

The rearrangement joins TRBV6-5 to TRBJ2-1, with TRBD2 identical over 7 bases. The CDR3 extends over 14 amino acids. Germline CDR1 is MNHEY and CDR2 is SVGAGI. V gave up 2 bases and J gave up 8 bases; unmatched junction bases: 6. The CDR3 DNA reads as TGTGCCAGCAGTTACACCGGACTAGGGCATGAGCAGTTCTTC. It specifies CASSYTGLGHEQFF.

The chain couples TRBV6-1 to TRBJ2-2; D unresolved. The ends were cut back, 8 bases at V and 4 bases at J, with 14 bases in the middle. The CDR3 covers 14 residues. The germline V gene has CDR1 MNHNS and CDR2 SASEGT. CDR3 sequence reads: CASPPTRSTGELFF. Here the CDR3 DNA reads TGTGCCAGCCCGCCCACGCGGAGCACCGGGGAGCTGTTTTTT.

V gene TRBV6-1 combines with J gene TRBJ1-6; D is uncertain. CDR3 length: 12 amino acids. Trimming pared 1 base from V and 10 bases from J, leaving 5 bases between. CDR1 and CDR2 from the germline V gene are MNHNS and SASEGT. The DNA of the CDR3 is TGTGCCAGCAGTGAAGGGGCCTCACCCCTCCACTTT. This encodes CASSEGASPLHF.

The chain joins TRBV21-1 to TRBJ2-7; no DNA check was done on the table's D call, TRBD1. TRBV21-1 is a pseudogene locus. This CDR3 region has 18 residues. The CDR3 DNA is TGTGCCAGCAGCAATGGGGGCTTGGGGTCCTCGAGCTCCTACGAGCAGTACTTC. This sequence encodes CASSNGGLGSSSSYEQYF.

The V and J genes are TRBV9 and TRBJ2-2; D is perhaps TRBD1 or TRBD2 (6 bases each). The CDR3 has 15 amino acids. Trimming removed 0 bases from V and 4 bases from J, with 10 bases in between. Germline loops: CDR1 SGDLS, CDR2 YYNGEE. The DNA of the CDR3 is TGTGCCAGCAGCGTAGGGGGGGCGCTCACCGGGGAGCTGTTTTTT. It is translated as CASSVGGALTGELFF.

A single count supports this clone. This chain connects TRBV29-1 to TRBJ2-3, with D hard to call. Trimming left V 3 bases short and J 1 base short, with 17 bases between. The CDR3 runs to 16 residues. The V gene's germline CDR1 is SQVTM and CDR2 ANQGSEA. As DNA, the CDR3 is TGCAGCGTTGATGGATGGGGTGGTTGGGGCACAGATACGCAGTATTTT. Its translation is CSVDGWGGWGTDTQYF.

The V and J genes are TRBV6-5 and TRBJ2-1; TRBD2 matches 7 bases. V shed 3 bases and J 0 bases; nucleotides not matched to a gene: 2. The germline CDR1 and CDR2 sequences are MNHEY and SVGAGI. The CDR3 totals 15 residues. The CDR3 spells CASSYGGSSYNEQFF. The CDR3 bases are TGTGCCAGCAGTTATGGCGGGAGCTCCTACAATGAGCAGTTCTTC.

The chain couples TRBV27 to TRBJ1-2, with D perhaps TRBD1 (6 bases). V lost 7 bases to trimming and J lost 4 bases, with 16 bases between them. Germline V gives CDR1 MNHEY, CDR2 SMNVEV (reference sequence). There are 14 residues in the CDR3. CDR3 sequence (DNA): TGTGCCAGCAAGCTCAGGGGTTTCGCCTATGGCTACACCTTC. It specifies CASKLRGFAYGYTF.

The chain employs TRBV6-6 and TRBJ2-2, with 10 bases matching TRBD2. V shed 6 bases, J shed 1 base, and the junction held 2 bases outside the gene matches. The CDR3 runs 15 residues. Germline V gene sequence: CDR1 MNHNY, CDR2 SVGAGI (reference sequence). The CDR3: CASRASGRNTGELFF. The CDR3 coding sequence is TGTGCCAGCAGGGCTAGCGGGAGGAACACCGGGGAGCTGTTTTTT.